The sequence of this T cell receptor beta chain was determined in a study of blood T cell repertoires in COVID-19. Study context: Donors in the United States, Italy and Spain gave samples during acute or convalescent COVID-19. In each case, the material was cDNA or gDNA derived from T cells, B-cell-depleted T cells, or PBMCs.

The germline V gene encodes CDR1 GTSNPN and CDR2 SVGIG (reference sequence). V was clipped by 5 bases and J by 10 bases, with 12 bases between them. The CDR3 spans 12 residues. In the original workflow: How many nucleated cells were present was estimated from reference gene primer amplification. Clones were sequenced by immunoSEQ multiplex PCR, and TCRdb holds only the in-frame ones, with some missing. V and J calls and clone size are those listed in that table; D and trimming were worked out from the DNA. The sample includes about 110,000 clones, approximately 86% of them seen just once. The genes are TRBV30 and TRBJ1-6; weak D call: TRBD1 (6 bases). Input material: peripheral blood. The sequence was obtained from a man in his forties with acute or convalescent COVID-19. CDR3 sequence (DNA): TGTGCCTGGGGCCAGGGGAACTCACCCCTCCACTTT. Its translation: CAWGQGNSPLHF.